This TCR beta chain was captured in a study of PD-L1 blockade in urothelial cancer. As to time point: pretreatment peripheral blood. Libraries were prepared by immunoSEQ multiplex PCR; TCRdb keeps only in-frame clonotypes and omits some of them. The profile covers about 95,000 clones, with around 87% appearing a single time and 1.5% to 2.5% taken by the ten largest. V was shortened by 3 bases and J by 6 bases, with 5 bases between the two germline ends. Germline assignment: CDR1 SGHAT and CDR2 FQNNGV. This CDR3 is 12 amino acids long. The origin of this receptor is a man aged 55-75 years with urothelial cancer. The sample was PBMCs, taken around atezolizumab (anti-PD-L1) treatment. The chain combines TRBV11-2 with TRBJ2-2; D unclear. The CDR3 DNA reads TGTGCCAGCAGCTTTTCCGCCGGGGAGCTGTTTTTT. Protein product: CASSFSAGELFF.